A single sample is the source of the 14 T cell receptor beta chains below, sequenced in a study of Graves' ophthalmopathy and Graves' hyperthyroidism. RNA transcripts provided the template for amplifying TCR beta CDR3 regions. The workflow started with a first-round RT-PCR run with HTBI primers and then moved on to a second-round multiplex PCR. Via MiXCR, TCRdb re-called the multiplex PCR reads, giving one row per CDR3 protein. The profile shows 600,000 to 950,000 distinct CDR3 sequences, around 40% of them singletons. The sample comprised peripheral blood. The source of these receptors is an adult man with Graves' ophthalmopathy.

This clonotype has just a few counts. The CDR3 loop reads CASSVGGGTGAFNQPQHF. CDR3 bases: TGTGCCAGCAGCGTAGGAGGGGGGACAGGGGCTTTCAATCAGCCCCAGCATTTT. The chain joins TRBV9 to TRBJ1-5, with 10 bases matching TRBD1. CDR1 is SGDLS and CDR2 is YYNGEE in the germline V gene. This CDR3 has 18 residues. The junction had 9 bases not matched to a gene; V was cut back by 0 bases and J by 3 bases.

This clonotype was found a few times. The V gene is TRBV7-3, the J gene TRBJ2-7; D not resolved. Germline CDR1 SGHTA, CDR2 FQGTGA. The CDR3 has 14 residues. V lost 0 bases to trimming and J lost 6 bases, with 12 bases between them. CDR3 sequence reads: CASSLTGLGPEQYF. The CDR3 DNA is TGTGCCAGCAGCTTAACAGGTTTGGGCCCCGAGCAGTACTTC. Full variable domain (remainder filled in from reference TRBV7-3 and TRBJ2-7): GAGVSQTPSNKVTEKGKYVELRCDPISGHTALYWYRQSLGQGPEFLIYFQGTGAADDSGLPNDRFFAVRPEGSVSTLKIQRTERGDSAVYLCASSLTGLGPEQYFGPGTRLTVT.

This clonotype was seen once. The junction departs from the called germline gene at one end, perhaps through a read error. The J gene is TRBJ2-7, the V gene TRBV4-3; a possible D gene is TRBD2 (5 bases). The CDR3 spans 13 residues. Germline V gene lookup returns CDR1 LGHNA and CDR2 YSLEER. CDR3 protein: CTSSRREGSEQYF. The CDR3 DNA reads TGCACCAGCAGCCGACGGGAAGGCAGCGAGCAGTACTTC.

This chain connects TRBV6-5 to TRBJ1-1; 7 bases are shared with TRBD1. The V gene's germline CDR1 is MNHEY and CDR2 SVGAGI. The CDR3 totals 15 residues. With 7 bases clipped from V and 1 base from J, the junction kept 9 bases outside the gene matches. CDR3 in amino acids: CASNPTGWQNTEAFF. CDR3 in DNA: TGTGCCAGCAACCCGACAGGGTGGCAGAACACTGAAGCTTTCTTT.

The chain is built from TRBV7-2 and TRBJ2-7; TRBD2 matches at 7 bases. The length of the CDR3 is 15 residues. Germline loops: CDR1 SGHTA, CDR2 FQGNSA. V dropped 6 bases and J dropped 0; count of bases not matched to a gene: 8. CDR3 nucleotide sequence: TGTGCCAGCAGACCATCTAGCGGAAGCTCCTACGAGCAGTACTTC. Its translation is CASRPSSGSSYEQYF.

This clonotype was seen ten or more times. V usage is TRBV2 and J usage is TRBJ1-5; unclear D gene. In germline, CDR1 is SNHLY, CDR2 FYNNEI. The CDR3 sequence is 14 residues long. Trimming left V 5 bases short and J 0 bases short, with 8 bases between. CDR3: CASSSVNSNQPQHF. CDR3 nucleotide sequence: TGTGCCAGCAGTTCGGTCAATAGCAATCAGCCCCAGCATTTT. Together with reference TRBV2 and TRBJ1-5, the CDR3 gives the full variable domain: EPEVTQTPSHQVTQMGQEVILRCVPISNHLYFYWYRQILGQKVEFLVSFYNNEISEKSEIFDDQFSVERPDGSNFTLKIRSTKLEDSAMYFCASSSVNSNQPQHFGDGTRLSIL.

This clonotype was counted only a few times. The rearrangement links TRBV7-9 to TRBJ2-7; D possibly corresponds to TRBD1 (6 bases). V lost 5 bases and J lost 6, with 17 bases in between. The CDR3 spans 14 residues. CDR1 and CDR2 (germline): SEHNR, FQNEAQ (reference sequence). The CDR3 reads CASSPTGPGLEQYF. The CDR3, as DNA: TGTGCCAGCAGCCCGACAGGACCTGGGCTCGAGCAGTACTTC.

V is TRBV7-9 and J is TRBJ2-5; 15 bases agree with TRBD2. With V trimmed by 5 bases and J by 5 bases, 6 bases remained unmatched. The CDR3 is 16 amino acids. Germline V gene sequence: CDR1 SEHNR, CDR2 FQNEAQ (reference sequence). CDR3 amino acids: CASSPGTSGRWETQYF. CDR3 nucleotide sequence: TGTGCCAGCAGCCCGGGGACTAGCGGGAGGTGGGAGACCCAGTACTTC.

In its sample, this clonotype was seen a few times. The V gene is TRBV7-2, the J gene TRBJ1-2; weak D call: TRBD1 (5 bases). This CDR3 spans 15 amino acids. Trimming shortened V by 1 base and J by 4 bases, and 13 bases separated the two germline ends. The germline CDR1 and CDR2 sequences are SGHTA and FQGNSA. The CDR3 nucleotides are TGTGCCAGCAGCTTAGATATAGCAGGGACCTATGGCTACACCTTC. This sequence encodes CASSLDIAGTYGYTF.

This clonotype appeared many times. This sequence joins TRBV7-2 and TRBJ1-5; 9 bases agree with TRBD1. Germline CDR1 SGHTA, CDR2 FQGNSA. V trimming: 5 bases; J trimming: 9 bases; junction bases outside the gene matches: 5. The CDR3 is made up of 13 amino acids. The CDR3 here is CASSTGGGVPQHF. The CDR3 DNA reads as TGTGCCAGCAGCACAGGGGGCGGGGTGCCCCAGCATTTT.

The chain carries TRBV20-1 and TRBJ2-5, with 13 bases fitting TRBD2. Germline V gene lookup returns CDR1 DFQATT and CDR2 SNEGSKA (reference sequence). This CDR3 is 17 amino acids long. The junction had 16 bases not matched to a gene; V was cut back by 2 bases and J by 10 bases. The CDR3 sequence is CSARQTPLAGGRASQYF. As DNA, the CDR3 is TGCAGTGCTAGACAAACCCCACTAGCGGGGGGGCGAGCCAGCCAGTACTTC.

This clonotype was seen only a few times. The rearrangement uses TRBV7-4 and TRBJ1-4, with a weak D call TRBD1 (6 bases). Germline CDR1 SGHVT, CDR2 SQSDAQ. The CDR3 consists of 16 residues. V was trimmed by 5 bases and J by 6 bases, leaving 19 bases between them. The CDR3 DNA reads as TGTGCCAGCAGCCCAAGCTCGTGGGGGCAATATGAAAAACTGTTTTTT. This sequence encodes CASSPSSWGQYEKLFF.

The table lists this clonotype with many counts. The chain links TRBV4-2 to TRBJ1-4; no definite D call. Germline loops: CDR1 LGHNA, CDR2 YNFKEQ. Trimming took 0 bases from V and 7 from J, leaving 6 bases between them. The CDR3 runs 13 residues. As DNA, the CDR3 is TGTGCCAGCAGCCAAGAGATGAGTGAAAAACTGTTTTTT. Protein product: CASSQEMSEKLFF.

Worth noting for this clonotype: A much larger clone differs by one base, so this may be a read error. The rearrangement joins TRBV7-2 to TRBJ1-2; TRBD1 aligns across 8 bases. The CDR3 extends over 15 amino acids. Germline CDR1 SGHTA, CDR2 FQGNSA. CDR3 nucleotides: TGTGCCGGCAGCCCCCGCCGGGACAGGAACTATGGCTACACCTTC. Amino acids: CAGSPRRDRNYGYTF.